This T cell receptor (beta chain) was profiled in a study of response to subunit inactivated influenza vaccine. CDR1 is LGHNA, CDR2 YNFKEQ, per germline. There are 19 residues in the CDR3. Deletions cut 0 bases from V and 2 bases from J, with 17 bases between. This clonotype was counted only a few times. Antigen unknown. TCRdb redid the calling of the RT-PCR reads with MiXCR, one entry per CDR3 protein. The sample contains about 700,000 distinct CDR3 sequences, around 13% of which appear only once. General study results and limits: Authors suggested seasonal influenza vaccinations each recruit few new T cells.

The genes are TRBV4-2 and TRBJ1-6; maybe TRBD1 (5 bases). The sequences come from PBMCs from blood, collected about 14 days before vaccination. This receptor was identified in a man aged 50-60 years who received an inactivated influenza vaccine. CDR3 sequence reads: CASSQDQYSGGAYNSPLHF. The CDR3 DNA is TGTGCCAGCAGCCAAGATCAGTATTCGGGGGGTGCCTATAATTCACCCCTCCACTTT.